This T cell receptor (beta chain) was recorded in a study of shared clonotypes between healthy human individuals. For the study at large: The cohort had a couple of women and a few men, ages 18 to 49.

Genomic DNA from each subset was divided evenly over several immunoSEQ plates. Replicate PCRs from sorted subsets contained approximately 190 ng DNA, which is tens of thousands of T cell genomes. The method was immunoSEQ multiplex PCR; TCRdb's version includes in-frame clones alone and lacks a portion of them. The data contain some 2 million clones, 85% to 95% of them singletons. The clonotype originates from a man younger than 35 in good health. The sample was naive CD4+ T cells sorted from blood. Subset here: CD45RA+ positively selected.

CDR3 amino acids: CASSVLRQGIPTDTQYF. In DNA form, the CDR3 reads TGCGCCAGCAGCGTCCTGCGACAGGGAATACCCACAGATACGCAGTATTTT. V gene TRBV5-1 combines with J gene TRBJ2-3, with 7 bases identical to TRBD1. From germline, CDR1 is SGHRS and CDR2 YFSETQ. This CDR3 comprises 17 residues. Germline trimming cut 4 bases from V and 2 bases from J; bases unmatched to any gene: 13.